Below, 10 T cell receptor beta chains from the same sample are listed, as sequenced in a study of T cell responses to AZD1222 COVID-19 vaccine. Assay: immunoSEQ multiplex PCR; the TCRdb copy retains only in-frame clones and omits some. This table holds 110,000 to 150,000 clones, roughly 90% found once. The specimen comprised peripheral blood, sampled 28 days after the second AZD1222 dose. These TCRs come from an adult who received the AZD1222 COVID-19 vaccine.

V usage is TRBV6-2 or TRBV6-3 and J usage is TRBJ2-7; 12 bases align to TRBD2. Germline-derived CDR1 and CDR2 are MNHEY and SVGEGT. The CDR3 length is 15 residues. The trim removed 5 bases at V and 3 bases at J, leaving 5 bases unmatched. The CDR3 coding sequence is TGTGCCAGCAGTGACGGACTAGCGGGATACTACGAGCAGTACTTC. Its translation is CASSDGLAGYYEQYF.

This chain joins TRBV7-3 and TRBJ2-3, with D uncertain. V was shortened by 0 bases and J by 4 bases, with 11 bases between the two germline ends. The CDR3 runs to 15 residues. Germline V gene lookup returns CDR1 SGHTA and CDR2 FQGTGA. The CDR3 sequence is CASSLTPAFADTQYF. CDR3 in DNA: TGTGCCAGCAGCTTAACTCCCGCGTTCGCAGATACGCAGTATTTT.

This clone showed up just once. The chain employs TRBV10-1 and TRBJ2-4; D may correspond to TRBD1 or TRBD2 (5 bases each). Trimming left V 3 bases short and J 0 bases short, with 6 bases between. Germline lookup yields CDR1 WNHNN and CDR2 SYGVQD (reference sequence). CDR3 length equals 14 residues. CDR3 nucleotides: TGCGCCAGCAGTGAAGGGACAGCCAAAAACATTCAGTACTTC. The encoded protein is CASSEGTAKNIQYF.

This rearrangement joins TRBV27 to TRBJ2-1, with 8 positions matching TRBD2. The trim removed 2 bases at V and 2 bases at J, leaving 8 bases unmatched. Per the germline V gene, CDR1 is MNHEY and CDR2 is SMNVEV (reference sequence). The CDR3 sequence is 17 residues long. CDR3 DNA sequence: TGTGCCAGCAGTTTAACCCGAGCGGGAGTGACCTACAATGAGCAGTTCTTC. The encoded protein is CASSLTRAGVTYNEQFF.

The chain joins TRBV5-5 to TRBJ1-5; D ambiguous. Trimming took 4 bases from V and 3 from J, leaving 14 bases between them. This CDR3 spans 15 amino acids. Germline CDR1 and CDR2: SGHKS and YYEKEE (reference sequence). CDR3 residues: CASSRWYESNQPQHF. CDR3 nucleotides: TGTGCCAGCAGCCGCTGGTATGAGTCCAATCAGCCCCAGCATTTT.

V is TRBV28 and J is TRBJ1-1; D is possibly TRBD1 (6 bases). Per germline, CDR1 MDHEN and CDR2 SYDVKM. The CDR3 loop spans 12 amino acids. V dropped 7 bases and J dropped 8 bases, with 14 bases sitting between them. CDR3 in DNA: TGTGCCAGCAACAGGGCGGGGGCAGAAGCTTTCTTT. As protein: CASNRAGAEAFF.

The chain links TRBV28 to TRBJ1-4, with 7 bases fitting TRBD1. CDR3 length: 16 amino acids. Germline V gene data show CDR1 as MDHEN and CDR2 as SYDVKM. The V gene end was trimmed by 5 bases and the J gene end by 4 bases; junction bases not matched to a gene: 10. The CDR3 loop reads CASSTYPGQINEKLFF. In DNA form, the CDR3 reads TGTGCCAGCAGTACCTATCCGGGACAGATTAATGAAAAACTGTTTTTT.

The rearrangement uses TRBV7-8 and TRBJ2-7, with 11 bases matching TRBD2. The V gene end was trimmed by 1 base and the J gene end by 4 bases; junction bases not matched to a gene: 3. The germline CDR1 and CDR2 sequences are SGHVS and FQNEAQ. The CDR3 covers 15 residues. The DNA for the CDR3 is TGTGCCAGCAGCTTAGGGGCTAGCGGGAGGTACGAGCAGTACTTC. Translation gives CASSLGASGRYEQYF.

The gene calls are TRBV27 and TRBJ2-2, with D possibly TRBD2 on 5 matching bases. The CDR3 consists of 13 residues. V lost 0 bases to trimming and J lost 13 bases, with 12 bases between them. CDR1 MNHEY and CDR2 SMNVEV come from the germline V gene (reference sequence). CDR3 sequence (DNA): TGTGCCAGCAGTTTATCCTCGGGTCGGGGGCTGTTTTTT. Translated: CASSLSSGRGLFF.

CDR3 sequence: CASSQGVRLNSPLHF. The CDR3 region has the DNA TGTGCCAGCAGCCAAGGAGTTAGGTTAAATTCACCCCTCCACTTT. V is TRBV3-1 (or the pseudogene TRBV3-2) and J is TRBJ1-6; D is undetermined. CDR3 size: 15 residues. V lost 1 base, J lost 7 bases, and 11 bases lay in between. Germline assignment: CDR1 LGHDT and CDR2 YNNKEL (reference sequence).